This T cell receptor (beta chain) was obtained from a study of blood T cell repertoires in COVID-19. About the research overall: Acute and convalescent COVID-19 samples came from the United States, Italy and Spain. Sample material is recorded as cDNA or gDNA derived from T cells, B-cell-depleted T cells, or PBMCs.

In the original analysis: Quantification of nucleated cells was approximated via reference gene primer amplification. Clones were sequenced by immunoSEQ multiplex PCR, and TCRdb holds only the in-frame ones, with some missing. The V and J calls and clone size were taken over from that table, and D and trimming were inferred from the DNA. The sample consists of about 260,000 clones, approximately 86% of them appearing once. The source of this sequence is a man aged 25-45 years with active or convalescent COVID-19. The specimen sequenced was peripheral blood.

The CDR3 nucleotides read TGTGCCAGCAGTTACATCAGGACAGATGAAAAACTGTTTTTT. Amino acid sequence: CASSYIRTDEKLFF. The rearrangement links TRBV6-2 or TRBV6-3 to TRBJ1-4, with D perhaps TRBD1 (6 bases). CDR1 and CDR2 from the germline V gene are MNHEY and SVGEGT. CDR3 length equals 14 residues. The V gene lost 2 bases and the J gene lost 6 bases, with 10 bases spanning the gap.